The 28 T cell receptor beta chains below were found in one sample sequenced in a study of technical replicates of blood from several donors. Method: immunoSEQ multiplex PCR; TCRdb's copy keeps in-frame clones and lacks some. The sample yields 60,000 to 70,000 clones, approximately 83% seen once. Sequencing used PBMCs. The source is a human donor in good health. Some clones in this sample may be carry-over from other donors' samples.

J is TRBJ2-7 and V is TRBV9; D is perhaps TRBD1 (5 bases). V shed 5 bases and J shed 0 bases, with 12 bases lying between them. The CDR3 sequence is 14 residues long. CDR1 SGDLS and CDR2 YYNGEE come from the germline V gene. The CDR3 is CASSVTGSSYEQYF. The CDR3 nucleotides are TGTGCCAGCAGTGTTACAGGAAGCTCCTACGAGCAGTACTTC.

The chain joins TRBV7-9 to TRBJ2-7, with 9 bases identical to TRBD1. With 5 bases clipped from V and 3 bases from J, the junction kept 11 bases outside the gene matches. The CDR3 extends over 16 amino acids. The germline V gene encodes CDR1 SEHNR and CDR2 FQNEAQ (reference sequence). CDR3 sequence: CASSPGTGWGHYEQYF. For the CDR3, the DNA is TGTGCCAGCAGCCCTGGGACAGGGTGGGGTCACTACGAGCAGTACTTC.

CDR3: CASSLDSGRAQYF. The CDR3 nucleotides read TGTGCCAGCAGCTTAGATTCGGGGAGGGCCCAGTACTTC. This chain joins TRBV7-2 and TRBJ2-5, with TRBD2 identical over 7 bases. The CDR3 runs 13 residues. The V segment lost 1 base and the J segment 9 bases; nucleotides outside the gene matches: 5. Germline V gene sequence: CDR1 SGHTA, CDR2 FQGNSA.

The CDR3, as DNA: TGTGCCAGTGGAGACAGGGACTATGGCTACACCTTC. It specifies CASGDRDYGYTF. The chain joins TRBV19 to TRBJ1-2, with 7 bases lining up with TRBD1. The CDR3 consists of 12 residues. V shed 8 bases, J shed 3 bases, and the junction held 3 bases outside the gene matches. Germline CDR1 LNHDA, CDR2 SQIVND (reference sequence).

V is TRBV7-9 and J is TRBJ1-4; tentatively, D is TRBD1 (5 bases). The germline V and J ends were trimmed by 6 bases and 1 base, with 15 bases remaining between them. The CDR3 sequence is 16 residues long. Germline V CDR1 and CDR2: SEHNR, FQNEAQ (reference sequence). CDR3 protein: CASSLQEGRTNEKLFF. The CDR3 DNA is TGTGCCAGCAGTCTCCAGGAGGGACGAACTAATGAAAAACTGTTTTTT.

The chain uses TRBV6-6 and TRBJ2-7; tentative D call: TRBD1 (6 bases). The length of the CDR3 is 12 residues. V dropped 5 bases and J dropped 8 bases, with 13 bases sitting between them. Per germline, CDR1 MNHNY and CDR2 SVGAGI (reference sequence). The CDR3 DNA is TGTGCCAGCAGTACGCAGGGGACCAAGCAGTACTTC. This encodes CASSTQGTKQYF.

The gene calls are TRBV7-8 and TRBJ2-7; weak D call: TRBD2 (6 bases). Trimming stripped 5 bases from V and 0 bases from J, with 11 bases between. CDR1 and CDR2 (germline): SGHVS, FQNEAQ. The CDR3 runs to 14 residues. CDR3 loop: CASSQTDYSYEQYF. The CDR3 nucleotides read TGTGCCAGCAGCCAAACGGACTACTCCTACGAGCAGTACTTC.

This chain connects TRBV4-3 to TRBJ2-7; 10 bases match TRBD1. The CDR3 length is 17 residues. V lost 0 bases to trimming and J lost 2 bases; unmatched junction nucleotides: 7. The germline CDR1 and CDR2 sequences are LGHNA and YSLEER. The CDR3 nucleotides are TGCGCCAGCAGCCAAGACTTCACCGGGACAGGGGCCTACGAGCAGTACTTC. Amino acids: CASSQDFTGTGAYEQYF.

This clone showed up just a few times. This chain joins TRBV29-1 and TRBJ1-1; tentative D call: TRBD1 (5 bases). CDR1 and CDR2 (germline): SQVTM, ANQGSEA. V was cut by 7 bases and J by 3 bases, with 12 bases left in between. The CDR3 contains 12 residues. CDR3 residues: CSATSGYTEAFF. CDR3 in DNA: TGCAGCGCCACGTCAGGGTACACTGAAGCTTTCTTT. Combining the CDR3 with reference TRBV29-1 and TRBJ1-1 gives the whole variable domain SAVISQKPSRDICQRGTSLTIQCQVDSQVTMMFWYRQQPGQSLTLIATANQGSEATYESGFVIDKFPISRPNLTFSTLTVSNMSPEDSSIYLCSATSGYTEAFFGQGTRLTVV.

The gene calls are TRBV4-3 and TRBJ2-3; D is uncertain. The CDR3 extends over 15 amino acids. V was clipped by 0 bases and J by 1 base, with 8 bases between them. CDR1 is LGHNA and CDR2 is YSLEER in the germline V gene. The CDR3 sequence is CASSQERTRTDTQYF. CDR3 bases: TGCGCCAGCAGCCAAGAGCGCACCCGCACAGATACGCAGTATTTT.

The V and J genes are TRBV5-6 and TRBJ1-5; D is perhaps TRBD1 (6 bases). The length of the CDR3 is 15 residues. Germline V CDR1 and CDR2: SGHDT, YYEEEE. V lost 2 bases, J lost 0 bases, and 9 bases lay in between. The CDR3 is CASSLGQFSNQPQHF. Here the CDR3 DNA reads TGTGCCAGCAGCTTAGGACAGTTTAGCAATCAGCCCCAGCATTTT.

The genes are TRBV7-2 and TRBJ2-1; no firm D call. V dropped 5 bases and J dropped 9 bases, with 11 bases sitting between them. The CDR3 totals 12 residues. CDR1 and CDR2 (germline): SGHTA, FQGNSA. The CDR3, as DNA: TGTGCCAGCAGCGCCCTTTTTAGTGAGCAGTTCTTC. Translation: CASSALFSEQFF.

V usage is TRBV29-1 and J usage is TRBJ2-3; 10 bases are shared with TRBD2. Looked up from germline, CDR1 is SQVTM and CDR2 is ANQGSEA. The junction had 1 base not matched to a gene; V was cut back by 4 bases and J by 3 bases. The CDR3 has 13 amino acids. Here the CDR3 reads CSVVSGGTDTQYF. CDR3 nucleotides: TGCAGCGTTGTTAGCGGGGGGACAGATACGCAGTATTTT.

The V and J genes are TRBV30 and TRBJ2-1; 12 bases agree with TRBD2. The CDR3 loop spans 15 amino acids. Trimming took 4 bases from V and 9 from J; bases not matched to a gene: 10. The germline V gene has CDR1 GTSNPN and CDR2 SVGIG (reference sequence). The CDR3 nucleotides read TGTGCCTGGACCGCCCCTAGCGGGAGGGATACTGAGCAGTTCTTC. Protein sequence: CAWTAPSGRDTEQFF.

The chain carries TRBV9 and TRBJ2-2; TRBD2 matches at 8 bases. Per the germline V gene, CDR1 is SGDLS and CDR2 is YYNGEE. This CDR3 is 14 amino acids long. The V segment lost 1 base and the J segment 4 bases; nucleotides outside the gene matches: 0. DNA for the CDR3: TGTGCCAGCAGCGTAAGCGGGGGCACCGGGGAGCTGTTTTTT. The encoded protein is CASSVSGGTGELFF.

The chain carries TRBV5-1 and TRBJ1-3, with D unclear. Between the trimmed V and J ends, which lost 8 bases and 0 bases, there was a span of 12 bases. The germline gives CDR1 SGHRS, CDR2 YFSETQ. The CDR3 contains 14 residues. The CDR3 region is CASARGDSGNTIYF. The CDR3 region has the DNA TGCGCCAGTGCCCGGGGAGACTCTGGAAACACCATATATTTT.

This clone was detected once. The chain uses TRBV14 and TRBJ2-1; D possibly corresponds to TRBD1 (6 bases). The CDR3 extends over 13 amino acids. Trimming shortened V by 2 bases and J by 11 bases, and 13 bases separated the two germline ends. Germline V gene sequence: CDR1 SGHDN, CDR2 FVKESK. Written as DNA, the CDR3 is TGTGCCAGCAGCCAATCCCGAAGGGACAAGCAGTTCTTC. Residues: CASSQSRRDKQFF. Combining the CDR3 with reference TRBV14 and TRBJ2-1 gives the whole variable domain EAGVTQFPSHSVIEKGQTVTLRCDPISGHDNLYWYRRVMGKEIKFLLHFVKESKQDESGMPNNRFLAERTGGTYSTLKVQPAELEDSGVYFCASSQSRRDKQFFGPGTRLTVL.

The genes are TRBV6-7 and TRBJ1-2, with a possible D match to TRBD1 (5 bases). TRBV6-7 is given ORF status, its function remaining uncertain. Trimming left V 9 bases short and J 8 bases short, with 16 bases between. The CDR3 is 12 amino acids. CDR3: CARVGWGGGYTF. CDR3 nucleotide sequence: TGTGCCAGAGTTGGGTGGGGCGGCGGCTACACCTTC.

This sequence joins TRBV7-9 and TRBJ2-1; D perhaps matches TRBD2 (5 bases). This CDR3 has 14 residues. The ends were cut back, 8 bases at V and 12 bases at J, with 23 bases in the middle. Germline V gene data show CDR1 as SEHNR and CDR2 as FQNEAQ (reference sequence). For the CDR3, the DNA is TGTGCCAGCGGAGTAGATGAGGAGGAACGAGGGCAGTTCTTC. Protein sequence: CASGVDEEERGQFF.

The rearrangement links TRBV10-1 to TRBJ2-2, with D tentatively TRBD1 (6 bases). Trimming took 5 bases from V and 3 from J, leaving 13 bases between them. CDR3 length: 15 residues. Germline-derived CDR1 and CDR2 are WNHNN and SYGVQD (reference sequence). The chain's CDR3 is CASSFRDNYTGELFF. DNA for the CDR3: TGCGCCAGCAGTTTCCGGGACAACTACACCGGGGAGCTGTTTTTT.

CDR3 loop: CASSLDRQTQYF. The CDR3 nucleotides are TGTGCCAGCAGCTTAGATCGTCAGACCCAGTACTTC. The J gene is TRBJ2-5, the V gene TRBV11-3; D call uncertain. Germline values: CDR1 SGHNT, CDR2 YENEEA. V was shortened by 0 bases and J by 6 bases, with 5 bases between the two germline ends. There are 12 residues in the CDR3.

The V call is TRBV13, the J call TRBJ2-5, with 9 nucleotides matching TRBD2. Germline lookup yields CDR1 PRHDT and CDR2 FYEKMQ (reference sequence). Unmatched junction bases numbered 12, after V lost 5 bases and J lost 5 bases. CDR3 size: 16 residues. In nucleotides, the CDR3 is TGTGCCAGCAGCCCCCACCCGGCGGGGGGGCCTGAGACCCAGTACTTC. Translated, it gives CASSPHPAGGPETQYF.

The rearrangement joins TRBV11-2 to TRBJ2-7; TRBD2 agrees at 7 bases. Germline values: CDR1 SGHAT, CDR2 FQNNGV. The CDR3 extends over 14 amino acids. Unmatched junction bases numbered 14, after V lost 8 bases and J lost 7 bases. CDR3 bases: TGTGCCAGCGGGGGTTTAGCGGGTAGTATGGAGCAGTACTTC. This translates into CASGGLAGSMEQYF.

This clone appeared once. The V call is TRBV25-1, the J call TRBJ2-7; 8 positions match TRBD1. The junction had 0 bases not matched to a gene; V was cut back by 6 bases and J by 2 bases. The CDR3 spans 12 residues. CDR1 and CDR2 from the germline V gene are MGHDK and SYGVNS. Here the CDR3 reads CASRDRAYEQYF. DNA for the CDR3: TGTGCCAGCAGGGACAGGGCCTACGAGCAGTACTTC.

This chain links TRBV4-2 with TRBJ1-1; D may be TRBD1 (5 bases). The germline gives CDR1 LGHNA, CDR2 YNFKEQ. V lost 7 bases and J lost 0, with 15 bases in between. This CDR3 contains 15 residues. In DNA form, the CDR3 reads TGTGCCAGCACCCCTACGGGGGGGGTGAACACTGAAGCTTTCTTT. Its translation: CASTPTGGVNTEAFF.

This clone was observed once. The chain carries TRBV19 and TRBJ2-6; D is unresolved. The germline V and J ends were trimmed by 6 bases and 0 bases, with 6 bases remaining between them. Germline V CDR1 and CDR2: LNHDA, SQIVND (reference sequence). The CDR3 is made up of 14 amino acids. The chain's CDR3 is CASRESSGANVLTF. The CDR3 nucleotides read TGTGCCAGTAGAGAGTCCTCTGGGGCCAACGTCCTGACTTTC. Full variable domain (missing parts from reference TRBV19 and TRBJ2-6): DGGITQSPKYLFRKEGQNVTLSCEQNLNHDAMYWYRQDPGQGLRLIYYSQIVNDFQKGDIAEGYSVSREKKESFPLTVTSAQKNPTAFYLCASRESSGANVLTFGAGSRLTVL.

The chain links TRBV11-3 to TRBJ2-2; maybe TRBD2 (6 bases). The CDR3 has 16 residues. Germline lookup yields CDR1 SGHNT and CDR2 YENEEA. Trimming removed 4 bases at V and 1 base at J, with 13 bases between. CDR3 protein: CASSSLSGGNTGELFF. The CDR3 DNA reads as TGTGCCAGCAGCTCCCTTAGCGGAGGGAACACCGGGGAGCTGTTTTTT.

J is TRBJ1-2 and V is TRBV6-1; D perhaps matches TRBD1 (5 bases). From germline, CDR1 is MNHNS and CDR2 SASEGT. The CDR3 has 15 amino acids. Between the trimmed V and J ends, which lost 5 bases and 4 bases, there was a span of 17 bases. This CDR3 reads CASSTRAGTLYGYTF. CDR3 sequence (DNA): TGTGCCAGCAGTACCAGGGCGGGAACCCTCTATGGCTACACCTTC.